A single sample is the source of the 12 T cell receptor beta chains below, sequenced in a study of blood T cells in healthy people across ages. With a J-beta primer mix and a sample-barcoded 5' primer, a second PCR ran about 7 to 11 cycles. TCRdb used MiXCR to reprocess the 5' RACE reads, holding one entry per CDR3 protein. The sample has 1.5 million to 2 million distinct CDR3 sequences; 49% are singletons. Sequences were obtained from blood. These receptors were collected from a woman aged 40 to 50 in good health.

The chain carries TRBV15 and TRBJ2-3; 7 nucleotides match TRBD2. This CDR3 has 18 residues. Looked up from germline, CDR1 is LNHNV and CDR2 is YYDKDF (reference sequence). Germline trimming cut 1 base from V and 7 bases from J; bases unmatched to any gene: 17. The DNA of the CDR3 is TGTGCCACCAGCAGAGGTGAAATGGGACTAAGTTTTGTAAATACGCAGTATTTT. Protein product: CATSRGEMGLSFVNTQYF.

The rearrangement joins TRBV4-3 to TRBJ2-1; 10 bases map to TRBD2. Trimming cost V 0 bases and J 11 bases; bases outside gene matches: 7. CDR3 length: 15 residues. Germline lookup yields CDR1 LGHNA and CDR2 YSLEER. DNA of the CDR3: TGCGCCAGCAGCCAAGAGGCAGCGGGGGGGGGAAAGCAGTTCTTC. This sequence encodes CASSQEAAGGGKQFF.

The CDR3 DNA sequence: TGTGCCAGCACGGGACAGAAAGCTTTCTTT. Translated, it gives CASTGQKAFF. This chain connects TRBV28 to TRBJ1-1; 7 bases line up with TRBD1. This CDR3 has 10 amino acids. CDR1 and CDR2 from the germline V gene are MDHEN and SYDVKM. J was trimmed by 9 bases and V by 7 bases; bases with no gene match: 2.

This chain connects TRBV15 to TRBJ1-2; D is undetermined. V lost 0 bases to trimming and J lost 7 bases, with 12 bases between them. Per the germline V gene, CDR1 is LNHNV and CDR2 is YYDKDF (reference sequence). The CDR3 totals 14 residues. The CDR3 region is CATSREAGTGGYTF. CDR3 bases: TGTGCCACCAGCAGAGAGGCAGGTACGGGTGGCTACACCTTC.

The CDR3 DNA follows: TGCAGCGTTGACCCGGGGGCAGGCTATGGCTACACCTTC. It specifies CSVDPGAGYGYTF. The genes are TRBV29-1 and TRBJ1-2, with a tentative D call TRBD1 (6 bases). CDR1 and CDR2 (germline): SQVTM, ANQGSEA. The length of the CDR3 is 13 residues. V lost 3 bases, J lost 4 bases, and 12 bases lay in between.

There are a few counts of this clonotype. The chain joins TRBV20-1 to TRBJ2-1; D is possibly TRBD2 (5 bases). Trimming stripped 2 bases from V and 11 bases from J, with 13 bases between. The CDR3 is made up of 12 amino acids. Germline assignment: CDR1 DFQATT and CDR2 SNEGSKA (reference sequence). CDR3 protein: CSARSVRDKQFF. The CDR3 DNA is TGCAGTGCTAGAAGCGTACGGGATAAGCAGTTCTTC.

This clonotype showed up just a few times. The chain couples TRBV12-3 or TRBV12-4 to TRBJ2-3; 10 bases agree with TRBD2. The length of the CDR3 is 19 residues. The junction had 12 bases not matched to a gene; V was cut back by 3 bases and J by 0 bases. The CDR3 DNA reads as TGTGCCAGCAGTTTGGGCCCCTCTAGCGGGGGTCCTAGCACAGATACGCAGTATTTT. It encodes CASSLGPSSGGPSTDTQYF.

This clonotype has a handful of counts. This chain uses TRBV7-2 with TRBJ2-7; 10 bases line up with TRBD1. The CDR3 runs 14 residues. V was clipped by 3 bases and J by 5 bases; unmatched bases: 4. Germline lookup yields CDR1 SGHTA and CDR2 FQGNSA. CDR3 DNA: TGTGCCAGCAGCTTCGACAGGGGGCGCGACGAGCAGTACTTC. This codes for CASSFDRGRDEQYF.

The chain has TRBV4-2 and TRBJ1-2; D remains unclear. Germline V gene lookup returns CDR1 LGHNA and CDR2 YNFKEQ. The V end was cut by 0 bases, the J end by 6 bases, with 14 bases between. The CDR3 runs to 15 residues. The chain's CDR3 is CASSQDPDGRDGYTF. CDR3 in DNA: TGTGCCAGCAGCCAAGATCCGGACGGGAGAGATGGCTACACCTTC.

Details on this clonotype: An end of the junction does not agree with germline; a read error may underlie this. V is TRBV20-1 and J is TRBJ2-1; 8 bases line up with TRBD2. The CDR3 spans 14 residues. In germline, CDR1 is DFQATT, CDR2 SNEGSKA (reference sequence). The CDR3 sequence: CSTREAGGMDEQFF. The CDR3 coding sequence is TGCAGTACTAGAGAGGCGGGGGGCATGGATGAGCAGTTCTTC.

This chain uses TRBV11-2 with TRBJ2-5; perhaps TRBD1 as D (6 bases). Trimming shortened V by 2 bases and J by 2 bases, and 15 bases separated the two germline ends. Germline CDR1 and CDR2: SGHAT and FQNNGV. The CDR3 loop spans 16 amino acids. The CDR3 DNA sequence: TGTGCCAGCAGCTTATGGACGGGGACAATACAAGAGACCCAGTACTTC. This encodes CASSLWTGTIQETQYF.

This rearrangement joins TRBV20-1 to TRBJ1-6; a weak D match, TRBD1 (5 bases). Trimming left V 6 bases short and J 10 bases short, with 13 bases between. The CDR3 length is 12 residues. From germline, CDR1 is DFQATT and CDR2 SNEGSKA (reference sequence). The CDR3 loop is CSATQGASPLHF. The CDR3 coding sequence is TGCAGTGCAACTCAGGGAGCCTCACCCCTCCACTTT.